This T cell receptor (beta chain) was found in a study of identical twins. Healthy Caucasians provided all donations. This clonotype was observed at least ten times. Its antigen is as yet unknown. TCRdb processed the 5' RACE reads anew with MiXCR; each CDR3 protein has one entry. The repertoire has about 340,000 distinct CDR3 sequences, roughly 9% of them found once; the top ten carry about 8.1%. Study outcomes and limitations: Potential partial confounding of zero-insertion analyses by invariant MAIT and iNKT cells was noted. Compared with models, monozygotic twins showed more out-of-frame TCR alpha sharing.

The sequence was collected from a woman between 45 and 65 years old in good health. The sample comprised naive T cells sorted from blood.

CDR3: CASSLVSGAEKLFF. Here the CDR3 DNA reads TGTGCCAGCAGTTTAGTCTCAGGTGCTGAAAAACTGTTTTTT. This sequence joins TRBV28 and TRBJ1-4; no firm D call. CDR3 size: 14 residues. Germline CDR1 is MDHEN and CDR2 is SYDVKM. Trimming took 2 bases from V and 7 from J, leaving 11 bases between them.